Listed here are 15 T cell receptor beta chains from one sample, sequenced in a study of T-cell memory formation after mild COVID-19. TCRdb re-derived calls from the 5' RACE reads in MiXCR, one entry per CDR3 protein. The table lists about 560,000 distinct CDR3 sequences, 18% of them singletons. The sample taken for sequencing was PBMCs or a T cell subset sorted from them (not recorded which). These TCRs come from an adult woman who had mild COVID-19 (a few samples of this study predate the infection). Cell type and time point are not known.

The chain carries TRBV7-8 and TRBJ2-1, with TRBD1 matching over 11 bases. Per the germline V gene, CDR1 is SGHVS and CDR2 is FQNEAQ. This CDR3 contains 16 residues. Germline trimming cut 1 base from V and 8 bases from J; bases unmatched to any gene: 7. The CDR3 sequence is CASSLDRDRGGDEQFF. CDR3 nucleotide sequence: TGTGCCAGCAGCTTAGACCGGGACAGGGGGGGCGATGAGCAGTTCTTC.

This clonotype was detected a few times. CDR3 loop: CSASRRPETQYF. The CDR3 coding sequence is TGCAGTGCTAGTCGACGTCCAGAGACCCAGTACTTC. V and J are TRBV20-1 and TRBJ2-5; no firm D call. The CDR3 is made up of 12 amino acids. The germline V and J ends were trimmed by 3 bases and 4 bases, with 9 bases remaining between them. The germline gives CDR1 DFQATT, CDR2 SNEGSKA (reference sequence).

The chain is built from TRBV2 and TRBJ2-1, with D uncertain. The V gene lost 8 bases and the J gene lost 8 bases, with 16 bases spanning the gap. The CDR3 has 13 residues. CDR1 is SNHLY, CDR2 FYNNEI, per germline. The CDR3 nucleotides read TGTGCCAGCTCCGGCAGGATCAAGCATGAGCAGTTCTTC. Amino acids: CASSGRIKHEQFF.

Only a few counts were recorded for this clonotype. This sequence joins TRBV3-1 and TRBJ2-1; D is undetermined. Germline V gene data show CDR1 as LGHDT and CDR2 as YNNKEL (reference sequence). Trimming stripped 1 base from V and 10 bases from J, with 8 bases between. This CDR3 is 12 amino acids long. The CDR3, as DNA: TGTGCCAGCAGCCAAGCCGGAAGAGAGCAGTTCTTC. Amino acids: CASSQAGREQFF.

This clonotype was observed a few times. The rearrangement links TRBV12-3 or TRBV12-4 to TRBJ2-1; either TRBD1 or TRBD2 may supply D (5 bases each). V dropped 8 bases and J dropped 2 bases, with 16 bases sitting between them. The CDR3 sequence is 15 residues long. The CDR3 protein is CASVSGGATYNEQFF. In nucleotides, the CDR3 is TGTGCCAGCGTTTCTGGGGGAGCCACCTACAATGAGCAGTTCTTC.

This clonotype occurred a few times. The V and J genes are TRBV20-1 and TRBJ2-3; no firm D call. The CDR3 runs 16 residues. Trimming took off 0 bases at V and 0 bases at J, with 13 bases between the two ends. Germline lookup yields CDR1 DFQATT and CDR2 SNEGSKA (reference sequence). CDR3 sequence (DNA): TGCAGTGCTAGAGATTGGAAGGGTCCTAGCACAGATACGCAGTATTTT. It yields the protein CSARDWKGPSTDTQYF.

V gene TRBV19 combines with J gene TRBJ1-5, with TRBD1 as a possible D gene (5 bases). The V gene lost 3 bases and the J gene lost 5 bases, with 8 bases spanning the gap. The germline V gene encodes CDR1 LNHDA and CDR2 SQIVND (reference sequence). The CDR3 spans 13 residues. The CDR3 loop is CASSIDRDQPQHF. The CDR3 DNA reads as TGTGCCAGTAGTATTGACAGAGATCAGCCCCAGCATTTT.

The chain links TRBV4-2 to TRBJ2-5; TRBD1 matches at 8 bases. Germline values: CDR1 LGHNA, CDR2 YNFKEQ. The V and J ends lost 2 bases and 5 bases, in that order; junction bases with no gene match: 7. The CDR3 totals 15 residues. CDR3 sequence (DNA): TGTGCCAGCAGCCAACACAGGGGGTCGGGTGAGACCCAGTACTTC. This translates into CASSQHRGSGETQYF.

The chain combines TRBV5-6 with TRBJ2-1; the match to TRBD2 covers 9 bases. This CDR3 is built from 15 residues. The germline CDR1 and CDR2 sequences are SGHDT and YYEEEE. J lost 4 bases, V lost 4 bases, and 6 bases had no gene match. The CDR3, as DNA: TGTGCCAGCAGCGGGAGCGGGAGGCTGTACAATGAGCAGTTCTTC. Translation: CASSGSGRLYNEQFF.

The rearrangement joins TRBV20-1 to TRBJ2-2; the match to TRBD2 covers 10 bases. The CDR3 is 14 amino acids. The germline gives CDR1 DFQATT, CDR2 SNEGSKA (reference sequence). The J segment lost 1 base and the V segment lost 6 bases, leaving 2 bases of the junction unmatched. DNA of the CDR3: TGCAGTGCCCCTAGCGGGGGGAACACCGGGGAGCTGTTTTTT. Encoded protein: CSAPSGGNTGELFF.

The rearrangement uses TRBV6-2 or TRBV6-3 and TRBJ1-2, with 9 bases matching TRBD1. Trimming took 0 bases from V and 7 from J; bases not matched to a gene: 3. From germline, CDR1 is MNHEY and CDR2 SVGEGT. CDR3 length: 14 amino acids. The CDR3 DNA reads TGTGCCAGCAGTTACTCTACAGGGGGCCCTGGCTACACCTTC. Translation gives CASSYSTGGPGYTF.

The chain links TRBV7-8 to TRBJ2-6; D may be TRBD1 or TRBD2 (5 bases each). CDR3 length: 19 residues. V was pared by 4 bases and J by 1 base, with 20 bases between. The germline V gene encodes CDR1 SGHVS and CDR2 FQNEAQ. Written as DNA, the CDR3 is TGTGCCAGCAGCTCCGAGACCCCGGGGCGGAGGTCTGGGGCCAACGTCCTGACTTTC. It is translated as CASSSETPGRRSGANVLTF.

This clonotype rates as medium-sized. The CDR3 does not end in the conserved phenylalanine or tryptophan, so this is likely a read error. It is unclear where the CDR3 begins or ends on the DNA, so no DNA is shown, and the CDR3 is as TCRdb lists it. The chain links TRBV7-9 to TRBJ2-5; the D call of TRBD1 is as the table states it, not checked on the DNA. The CDR3 length equals 10 residues, ends included. The V gene's germline CDR1 is SEHNR and CDR2 FQNEAQ (reference sequence). CDR3 protein: CATRPGTGED.

The rearrangement uses TRBV7-9 and TRBJ2-5; no firm D call. V was shortened by 2 bases and J by 2 bases, with 12 bases between the two germline ends. CDR3 length equals 15 residues. Per the germline V gene, CDR1 is SEHNR and CDR2 is FQNEAQ (reference sequence). This CDR3 reads CASSLRTIAQETQYF. The CDR3 DNA follows: TGTGCCAGCAGCTTAAGGACCATTGCTCAAGAGACCCAGTACTTC.

The J gene is TRBJ2-1, the V gene TRBV18; no firm D call. Trimming took off 0 bases at V and 7 bases at J, with 4 bases between the two ends. CDR3 length equals 12 residues. In germline, CDR1 is KGHSH, CDR2 LQKENI. In DNA form, the CDR3 reads TGTGCCAGCTCACCACCGGGAAATGAGCAGTTCTTC. Translation: CASSPPGNEQFF.